The T cell receptor beta chain described here comes from a study of blood T cell repertoires in COVID-19. Turning to the study itself: Two negative PCRs, clearance, or symptom resolution had been documented for recovered Cohort 3 donors. Sources were T cells, B-cell-depleted T cells, or PBMCs; the material itself was cDNA or gDNA.

Only in-frame clones appear in the TCRdb table, and some are missing; sequencing was by immunoSEQ multiplex PCR. The sample has over 110,000 clones; 84% are singletons. The CDR3 is 15 residues long. V lost 0 bases and J 6 bases, leaving 9 bases between the germline ends. Germline V CDR1 and CDR2: MGHRA, YSYEKL. The participants were between about 18 and 89 years old and came from some 23 US areas. Participants' own reports of clinical history determined their cohort assignment. The sequencing input was PBMCs or T cells enriched from blood (not recorded which). This clonotype was obtained from a man aged 45-65 years in a cohort exposed to, infected with or recovered from COVID-19 (not recorded which). The chain combines TRBV4-1 with TRBJ2-6, with a tentative D call TRBD2 (5 bases). The CDR3 bases are TGCGCCAGCAGCCAAGATCGGGGATCGGCCAACGTCCTGACTTTC. Protein: CASSQDRGSANVLTF.